The 12 T cell receptor beta chains below were found in one sample sequenced in a study of graft-versus-host responses after intestinal transplantation. The assay was immunoSEQ multiplex PCR, and TCRdb's table has in-frame clones only and misses some. The table records 75,000 to 100,000 clones, roughly four fifths of them present only once. These receptors lack a known antigen. This specimen consisted of unstimulated CD8+ T cells sorted from spleen or lymph node cells, obtained before intestinal transplant. These receptors came from a human donor who received an intestinal transplant.

The chain couples TRBV5-6 to TRBJ1-5; D gene unclear. The V gene lost 0 bases and the J gene lost 0 bases, with 7 bases spanning the gap. Germline V gives CDR1 SGHDT, CDR2 YYEEEE. The length of the CDR3 is 15 residues. DNA for the CDR3: TGTGCCAGCAGCTTGGGCGGCTATAGCAATCAGCCCCAGCATTTT. It encodes CASSLGGYSNQPQHF.

The chain recombines TRBV19 with TRBJ1-5, with a possible D match to TRBD1 (5 bases). Trimming pared 8 bases from V and 0 bases from J, leaving 17 bases between. Germline CDR1 is LNHDA and CDR2 is SQIVND (reference sequence). The CDR3 contains 16 residues. Here the CDR3 DNA reads TGTGCCAGTTCACAGACTACAGGTTATAGCAATCAGCCCCAGCATTTT. It codes for CASSQTTGYSNQPQHF.

The rearrangement joins TRBV27 to TRBJ2-3; 7 positions agree with TRBD2. The germline gives CDR1 MNHEY, CDR2 SMNVEV (reference sequence). The CDR3 loop spans 15 amino acids. V lost 7 bases and J lost 1; bases outside the gene matches: 8. In DNA form, the CDR3 reads TGTGCCAGCAACCAGGTGGCGGGGGGCACAGATACGCAGTATTTT. This encodes CASNQVAGGTDTQYF.

The V call is TRBV9, the J call TRBJ2-4, with 7 bases matching TRBD1. The CDR3 sequence is 20 residues long. Trimming cost V 3 bases and J 0 bases; bases outside gene matches: 18. CDR1 is SGDLS, CDR2 YYNGEE, per germline. This CDR3 is CASSATGEDADSIAKNIQYF. The CDR3 coding sequence is TGTGCCAGCAGCGCCACAGGGGAAGACGCCGACTCGATAGCCAAAAACATTCAGTACTTC.

J is TRBJ2-7 and V is TRBV27; D call uncertain. Germline V CDR1 and CDR2: MNHEY, SMNVEV (reference sequence). The CDR3 runs to 14 residues. V was trimmed by 7 bases and J by 0 bases, leaving 13 bases between them. The CDR3 bases are TGTGCCAGCAACTTTGGCGGCAACTCCTACGAGCAGTACTTC. Translating gives CASNFGGNSYEQYF.

The chain couples TRBV6-5 to TRBJ1-2; no reliable D call. The CDR3 covers 13 residues. Trimming pared 5 bases from V and 6 bases from J, leaving 13 bases between. From germline, CDR1 is MNHEY and CDR2 SVGAGI. The CDR3 here is CASSHGPADGYTF. DNA for the CDR3: TGTGCCAGCAGTCACGGACCTGCGGATGGCTACACCTTC.

The chain has TRBV9 and TRBJ1-1; maybe TRBD1 (5 bases). Germline V gene sequence: CDR1 SGDLS, CDR2 YYNGEE. Trimming left V 3 bases short and J 1 base short, with 16 bases between. CDR3 length: 16 residues. Here the CDR3 DNA reads TGTGCCAGCAGCGACCACGGGGGGACCGCGAACACTGAAGCTTTCTTT. Its translation is CASSDHGGTANTEAFF.

The V call is TRBV4-1, the J call TRBJ2-7; 7 bases are shared with TRBD1. CDR1 is MGHRA and CDR2 is YSYEKL in the germline V gene. V was pared by 1 base and J by 0 bases, with 0 bases of the junction left unmatched. The CDR3 spans 14 residues. DNA of the CDR3: TGCGCCAGCAGCCAAGGGGACAGCTCCTACGAGCAGTACTTC. As protein: CASSQGDSSYEQYF.

This clone turned up a few times. The chain is built from TRBV6-5 and TRBJ2-2; 7 bases map to TRBD2. The CDR3 contains 15 residues. The germline V gene encodes CDR1 MNHEY and CDR2 SVGAGI. The V and J ends lost 0 bases and 3 bases, in that order; junction bases with no gene match: 1. CDR3 coding DNA: TGTGCCAGCAGTTACTCCCTAGCGGACACCGGGGAGCTGTTTTTT. Translated, it gives CASSYSLADTGELFF.

This rearrangement joins TRBV18 to TRBJ1-2, with D perhaps matching TRBD1 (6 bases). The V gene lost 2 bases and the J gene lost 5 bases, with 15 bases spanning the gap. This CDR3 region has 15 residues. Germline loops: CDR1 KGHSH, CDR2 LQKENI. The CDR3 sequence is CASSPVDSLRYGYTF. The CDR3 DNA follows: TGTGCCAGCTCACCAGTGGACAGCCTTCGGTATGGCTACACCTTC.

The rearrangement joins TRBV13 to TRBJ2-1; the match to TRBD2 covers 11 bases. The germline V gene encodes CDR1 PRHDT and CDR2 FYEKMQ (reference sequence). CDR3 length: 15 residues. The junction had 6 bases not matched to a gene; V was cut back by 3 bases and J by 8 bases. CDR3 in DNA: TGTGCCAGCAGCTTGGGACTAGCGGAGACAGATGAGCAGTTCTTC. Its translation is CASSLGLAETDEQFF.

This clone was picked up a small number of times. V and J are TRBV6-4 and TRBJ2-3; 9 bases match TRBD2. V shed 4 bases and J 1 base; nucleotides not matched to a gene: 0. The CDR3 runs 14 residues. Per the germline V gene, CDR1 is MRHNA and CDR2 is SNTAGT. The CDR3 here is CASSVAGGTDTQYF. The CDR3 coding sequence is TGTGCCAGCAGTGTAGCGGGGGGCACAGATACGCAGTATTTT.